Listed below are T cell receptor beta chains from one sample, sequenced in a study of monozygotic twins with inflammatory bowel disease. TCRdb processed the 5' RACE reads again and assigns one entry to each CDR3 protein, with no DNA. This table lists approximately 400,000 distinct CDR3 sequences. The sequencing sample was made of blood. The receptors come from a human donor with ulcerative colitis or Crohn's disease, or a healthy co-twin of an affected twin (not recorded which). Both conserved end residues are part of each CDR3.

j_call v_call cdr3_aa
TRBJ1-1 TRBV9 CASSPAGTEAFF
TRBJ2-3 TRBV2 CASSDLLAESTDTQYF
TRBJ2-5 TRBV4-1 CASSQAPGFQETQYF
TRBJ1-2 TRBV5-1 CASSAISVGGYTF
TRBJ1-1 TRBV5-5 CASSLAWWDRGNTEAFF
TRBJ2-1 TRBV4-1 CASSQDSANPYNEQFF
TRBJ2-2 TRBV18 CASSPNGGSNTGELFF
TRBJ2-5 TRBV20-1 CSASRAAAETQYF
TRBJ1-3 TRBV5-5 CASSLFGGGDGNTIYF
TRBJ2-1 TRBV18 CASSPRRDYNEQFF
TRBJ1-2 TRBV2 CASESANYGYTF
TRBJ1-1 TRBV6-6 CASRRLLNTEAFF
TRBJ2-2 TRBV4-3 CASSSARELFF
TRBJ2-3 TRBV11-2 CASSLERQGTRTDTQYF
TRBJ1-5 TRBV7-2 CASSLREAQPQHF
TRBJ1-5 TRBV12-3/TRBV12-4 CASSAGTGNQPQHF
TRBJ1-5 TRBV12-2 CASRSRDREMKGNQPQHF
TRBJ1-1 TRBV19 CASRDTGYAFF
TRBJ1-6 TRBV7-2 CASSFGQISSPLHF
TRBJ1-1 TRBV5-1 CASSLGSLWGETEAFF
TRBJ1-1 TRBV5-1 CASSFQQGDTEAFF
TRBJ2-1 TRBV5-4 CASSRTSGGYNEQFF
TRBJ2-2 TRBV4-2 CASSQVAAGAPPPGELFF
TRBJ1-6 TRBV15 CATSRGSANSPLHF
TRBJ1-2 TRBV12-3/TRBV12-4 CASSGEAGLAYGYTF
TRBJ2-5 TRBV10-3 CAISERGPETQYF
TRBJ2-2 TRBV4-3 CASSQGDRGTTGELFF
TRBJ2-3 TRBV29-1 CSVSGLVNSSTDTQYF
TRBJ1-2 TRBV2 CASSSFSGPEGYTF
TRBJ1-6 TRBV18 CASSPAEGEDSPLHF
TRBJ2-3 TRBV4-3 CASSQDLANTDTQYF
TRBJ2-1 TRBV7-3 CASAPGRGEDNEQFF
TRBJ1-2 TRBV7-3 CARSPNRGEGYTF
TRBJ2-3 TRBV7-3 CASSLNKLATSLPDTQYF
TRBJ1-5 TRBV10-3 CAISEKGAMGNQPQHF
TRBJ1-1 TRBV12-3/TRBV12-4 CASSGKGQLNTEAFF
TRBJ2-7 TRBV5-6 CASSLAVSATYEQYF
TRBJ2-1 TRBV19 CASSWTRYNEQFF
TRBJ1-5 TRBV5-1 CASSLAGRVSQPQHF
TRBJ1-3 TRBV6-1 CAVQEWTVGNTIYF
TRBJ2-7 TRBV7-9 CASSFGTSGRKGYEQYF
TRBJ1-2 TRBV19 CASLNREDPGYTF
TRBJ2-7 TRBV19 CASSTSGTGLHEQYF
TRBJ2-1 TRBV3-1 CASSQTSVARASDEQFF
TRBJ2-7 TRBV11-2 CASSLDRGAGEQYF
TRBJ2-5 TRBV18 CASSETGARGETQYF
TRBJ2-4 TRBV28 CASTEGGPKDIQYF
TRBJ2-7 TRBV5-1 CASSHGEYEQYF
TRBJ1-2 TRBV5-6 CASSHEGPGDYGYTF
TRBJ1-1 TRBV20-1 CSAKETANTEAFF
TRBJ2-5 TRBV20-1 CSARSLAVKETQYF
TRBJ2-1 TRBV5-1 CASKGGSSSYNEQFF
TRBJ2-7 TRBV3-1 CASSQEGVTYEQYF